This TCR beta chain stems from a study of blood T cell repertoires in COVID-19. Study summary: PBMCs, B-cell-depleted T cells, or T cells were the source of the cDNA or gDNA that made up the material.

Cohorts were determined from participant-reported clinical history. Before being deemed recovered, Cohort 3 donors had two negative PCRs, clearance, or symptom resolution. The V segment lost 5 bases and the J segment 4 bases; nucleotides outside the gene matches: 5. CDR3 length: 14 residues. Germline CDR1 SGHTA, CDR2 FQGNSA. Assay used: immunoSEQ multiplex PCR; TCRdb lists only in-frame clones, some missing. The sample records approximately 440,000 clones, approximately 86% being singletons. Sequenced sample: PBMCs or T cells enriched from blood (not recorded which). The TCR comes from a woman aged 18-29 years who had recovered from COVID-19. The rearrangement joins TRBV7-2 to TRBJ1-1; TRBD1 matches 9 bases. The CDR3 reads CASSVLTGGTEAFF. Written as DNA, the CDR3 is TGTGCCAGCAGCGTATTGACAGGGGGCACTGAAGCTTTCTTT.